This T cell receptor beta chain stems from a study of T cells after yellow fever vaccination. V dropped 5 bases and J dropped 3; count of bases not matched to a gene: 9. CDR3 length equals 15 residues. Germline V gives CDR1 SGHTA, CDR2 FQGNSA. About this clonotype itself: Its target is not known.

Points from the study as a whole: Boosting was followed by the reappearance of most primary-vaccination clones (roughly 95% CD4, about 88% CD8).

TCRdb called the 5' RACE reads again in MiXCR, with one record for every CDR3 protein. The sample holds under 250,000 distinct CDR3 sequences, 2.5% to 3.5% seen once. The sequence derives from a man younger than 35 who received the YFV17D yellow fever vaccine. J is TRBJ1-1 and V is TRBV7-2, with TRBD1 identical over 7 bases. The sequenced sample was CD4+ T cells sorted from PBMCs, obtained 10 days after the yellow fever booster vaccination. The chain's CDR3 is CASSRQGGWDTEAFF. In DNA, the CDR3 is TGTGCCAGCAGCCGTCAAGGGGGCTGGGACACTGAAGCTTTCTTT.